Below, 27 T cell receptor beta chains from the same sample are listed, as sequenced in a study of radiotherapy plus CTLA-4 blockade in lung cancer. Data came from immunoSEQ multiplex PCR; TCRdb stores just in-frame clones and leaves some out. Counted here are around 100,000 clones, approximately 74% occurring once; the ten biggest clones make up around 2.7%. Material: peripheral blood, obtained from a patient treated with radiotherapy plus ipilimumab. The receptors were gathered from a human donor with non-small cell lung cancer who had a partial response to radiotherapy plus ipilimumab. Some clones in this sample may be carry-over from other donors' samples.

V usage is TRBV19 and J usage is TRBJ1-2, with D possibly matching TRBD1 (6 bases). The CDR3 spans 16 residues. The V and J ends lost 3 bases and 1 base respectively, with 15 bases between them. Germline V gene lookup returns CDR1 LNHDA and CDR2 SQIVND (reference sequence). The CDR3, as DNA: TGTGCCAGTAGTATCTACTTCCGGGACATTAACTATGGCTACACCTTC. It yields the protein CASSIYFRDINYGYTF.

The chain is built from TRBV7-8 and TRBJ2-2; D is unresolved. The CDR3 length is 13 residues. V was trimmed by 1 base and J by 5 bases, leaving 5 bases between them. CDR1 and CDR2 (germline): SGHVS, FQNEAQ. The CDR3 spells CASSLELTGELFF. DNA for the CDR3: TGTGCCAGCAGCTTAGAGCTTACCGGGGAGCTGTTTTTT.

This rearrangement joins TRBV7-6 to TRBJ2-1; 9 bases map to TRBD2. Trimming at V came to 5 bases and at J to 1 base, leaving 9 bases not matched to a gene. This CDR3 is built from 17 residues. Germline assignment: CDR1 SGHVS and CDR2 FNYEAQ. Here the CDR3 reads CASSPSGGQGSYNEQFF. The CDR3, as DNA: TGTGCCAGCAGCCCGAGCGGGGGGCAGGGTTCCTACAATGAGCAGTTCTTC.

V is TRBV19 and J is TRBJ1-1; D may be TRBD1 (6 bases). Deletions cut 4 bases from V and 1 base from J, with 19 bases between. The CDR3 is 17 residues long. Germline V gene data show CDR1 as LNHDA and CDR2 as SQIVND (reference sequence). Written as DNA, the CDR3 is TGTGCCAGTAGTACACCTCGGGGACATGCGCCGAACACTGAAGCTTTCTTT. Its protein product is CASSTPRGHAPNTEAFF.

This chain uses TRBV5-1 with TRBJ2-3; 11 bases are a match to TRBD2. CDR3 length: 18 amino acids. Looked up from germline, CDR1 is SGHRS and CDR2 is YFSETQ. The J segment lost 4 bases and the V segment lost 6 bases, leaving 16 bases of the junction unmatched. As DNA, the CDR3 is TGCGCCAGCACCCTCAGAGGACTAGCGGGCCACGGTCCAGATACGCAGTATTTT. Translation gives CASTLRGLAGHGPDTQYF.

The chain has TRBV6-5 and TRBJ2-2; a weak D match, TRBD1 (6 bases). Germline CDR1 MNHEY, CDR2 SVGAGI. V was pared by 6 bases and J by 3 bases, with 8 bases between. The CDR3 has 13 residues. Here the CDR3 reads CASRQGYTGELFF. CDR3 in DNA: TGTGCCAGCAGACAGGGTTACACCGGGGAGCTGTTTTTT.

A few counts support this clone. This chain connects TRBV28 to TRBJ1-1, with TRBD1 matching 9 bases. This CDR3 is 14 amino acids long. Unmatched junction bases numbered 9, after V lost 8 bases and J lost 5 bases. Germline CDR1 reads MDHEN; CDR2 reads SYDVKM. The CDR3 nucleotides read TGTGCCAGCGTCAACAGGGGGCAAAGGACTGAAGCTTTCTTT. Its translation: CASVNRGQRTEAFF.

V and J are TRBV10-3 and TRBJ1-1, with TRBD1 matching over 9 bases. There are 16 residues in the CDR3. J gave up 4 bases and V 2 bases, and 8 bases lay outside the gene matches. CDR1 ENHRY and CDR2 SYGVKD come from the germline V gene. In nucleotides, the CDR3 is TGTGCCATCAGTGAGAACCCGACAGGGGGAGGCACTGAAGCTTTCTTT. Encoded protein: CAISENPTGGGTEAFF.

The chain employs TRBV5-1 and TRBJ2-3; the D is unclear. Trimming removed 0 bases at V and 7 bases at J, with 9 bases between. The CDR3 loop spans 13 amino acids. CDR1 is SGHRS and CDR2 is YFSETQ in the germline V gene. CDR3 DNA sequence: TGCGCCAGCAGCTTGGGTCCTTATAATACGCAGTATTTT. Protein sequence: CASSLGPYNTQYF.

This clone was found once. The CDR3 coding sequence is TGCGCCAGCAGCCAAGAAGGGAGGGGAGGGACTAATGAAAAACTGTTTTTT. Its protein is CASSQEGRGGTNEKLFF. The chain is built from TRBV4-3 and TRBJ1-4; the D gene is possibly TRBD1 (5 bases). The CDR3 has 17 residues. Trimming left V 0 bases short and J 2 bases short, with 13 bases between. Germline CDR1 is LGHNA and CDR2 is YSLEER.

This chain links TRBV30 with TRBJ2-5; no reliable D call. This CDR3 is 13 amino acids long. V dropped 2 bases and J dropped 6 bases, with 13 bases sitting between them. Germline V gene lookup returns CDR1 GTSNPN and CDR2 SVGIG (reference sequence). CDR3 sequence: CAWSNTGAKTQYF. Written as DNA, the CDR3 is TGTGCCTGGAGTAATACCGGTGCGAAGACCCAGTACTTC.

This clone was seen a single time. The chain has TRBV11-2 and TRBJ2-7, with 11 bases fitting TRBD1. The CDR3 runs to 14 residues. Germline values: CDR1 SGHAT, CDR2 FQNNGV. V lost 6 bases to trimming and J lost 2 bases; unmatched junction nucleotides: 3. Here the CDR3 reads CASRGGQGAYEQYF. The CDR3, as DNA: TGTGCCAGCAGGGGGGGACAGGGGGCCTACGAGCAGTACTTC. The full variable domain, completed using reference TRBV11-2 and TRBJ2-7, is EAGVAQSPRYKIIEKRQSVAFWCNPISGHATLYWYQQILGQGPKLLIQFQNNGVVDDSQLPKDRFSAERLKGVDSTLKIQPAKLEDSAVYLCASRGGQGAYEQYFGPGTRLTVT.

V usage is TRBV9 and J usage is TRBJ2-6; 7 bases are shared with TRBD1. J gave up 2 bases and V 3 bases, and 5 bases lay outside the gene matches. The germline CDR1 and CDR2 sequences are SGDLS and YYNGEE. This CDR3 spans 16 amino acids. CDR3 sequence (DNA): TGTGCCAGCAGCGGAAACAGGGGCCCTGGGGCCAACGTCCTGACTTTC. Translated: CASSGNRGPGANVLTF.

The V gene is TRBV27, the J gene TRBJ1-1; D is unresolved. CDR1 and CDR2 (germline): MNHEY, SMNVEV (reference sequence). The CDR3 totals 13 residues. The V end was cut by 5 bases, the J end by 4 bases, with 11 bases between. CDR3 DNA: TGTGCCAGCAGTAATCGGCGAGGCACTGAAGCTTTCTTT. This gives the protein CASSNRRGTEAFF.

The table lists this clone with a few counts. The chain has TRBV5-5 and TRBJ1-1; TRBD1 might be the D (5 bases). Germline values: CDR1 SGHKS, CDR2 YYEKEE (reference sequence). The V end lost 0 bases, the J end lost 0 bases, and 12 bases lay between the germline ends. CDR3 size: 16 residues. CDR3 loop: CASSLGGWGMNTEAFF. CDR3 DNA: TGTGCCAGCAGCTTGGGGGGTTGGGGCATGAACACTGAAGCTTTCTTT.

J is TRBJ1-5 and V is TRBV23-1; 9 bases match TRBD1. TRBV23-1 is an ORF, and what it does is uncertain. The CDR3 has 18 amino acids. The trim removed 3 bases at V and 3 bases at J, leaving 12 bases unmatched. Here the CDR3 DNA reads TGCGCCAGCAGTCAGAGACGGACAGGGGAATCGATCAATCAGCCCCAGCATTTT. This codes for CASSQRRTGESINQPQHF.

This sequence joins TRBV7-2 and TRBJ2-1; D is ambiguous. Germline V gene lookup returns CDR1 SGHTA and CDR2 FQGNSA. V lost 7 bases to trimming and J lost 7 bases, with 8 bases between them. This CDR3 comprises 11 residues. Here the CDR3 reads CASTYANEQFF. CDR3 nucleotide sequence: TGTGCCAGCACCTACGCGAATGAGCAGTTCTTC. Variable domain in full (rest from reference TRBV7-2 and TRBJ2-1): GAGVSQSPSNKVTEKGKDVELRCDPISGHTALYWYRQSLGQGLEFLIYFQGNSAPDKSGLPSDRFSAERTGGSVSTLTIQRTQQEDSAVYLCASTYANEQFFGPGTRLTVL.

The gene calls are TRBV19 and TRBJ1-2; D gene uncertain. The CDR3 is made up of 15 amino acids. V lost 2 bases and J lost 3, with 13 bases in between. CDR1 LNHDA and CDR2 SQIVND come from the germline V gene (reference sequence). The CDR3 here is CASSIQWTEDYGYTF. The CDR3, as DNA: TGTGCCAGTAGTATACAATGGACGGAGGACTATGGCTACACCTTC.

CDR3 amino acids: CASSLEGGNTEAFF. The DNA of the CDR3 is TGTGCCAGCAGCTTAGAAGGGGGAAACACTGAAGCTTTCTTT. The chain joins TRBV11-2 to TRBJ1-1, with a tentative D call TRBD1 (6 bases). V shed 0 bases and J shed 2 bases, with 7 bases lying between them. The CDR3 covers 14 residues. Germline CDR1 SGHAT, CDR2 FQNNGV. Looking up the rest from reference TRBV11-2 and TRBJ1-1 gives the full variable domain: EAGVAQSPRYKIIEKRQSVAFWCNPISGHATLYWYQQILGQGPKLLIQFQNNGVVDDSQLPKDRFSAERLKGVDSTLKIQPAKLEDSAVYLCASSLEGGNTEAFFGQGTRLTVV.

In its sample, this clone was seen a few times. This chain links TRBV18 with TRBJ2-2, with a weak D call TRBD1 (5 bases). In germline, CDR1 is KGHSH, CDR2 LQKENI. This CDR3 has 16 amino acids. V was pared by 2 bases and J by 3 bases, with 13 bases between. The CDR3 sequence: CASSPEVWGDTGELFF. The CDR3 bases are TGTGCCAGCTCACCAGAGGTCTGGGGCGACACCGGGGAGCTGTTTTTT.

About this clone: At one end the junction does not follow the germline gene, possibly because of a read error. The genes are TRBV6-1 and TRBJ2-7; 13 bases map to TRBD2. This CDR3 has 11 residues. Looked up from germline, CDR1 is MNHNS and CDR2 is SASEGT. DNA of the CDR3: TGTGCCAGCAGGGGAGGACTAGCGGGGGACTTC. The encoded protein is CASRGGLAGDF.

The chain combines TRBV29-1 with TRBJ1-2; 10 bases are shared with TRBD1. Germline assignment: CDR1 SQVTM and CDR2 ANQGSEA. The length of the CDR3 is 14 residues. The trim removed 7 bases at V and 6 bases at J, leaving 11 bases unmatched. The CDR3 nucleotides read TGCAGCGCAGCCAGGGACAGGGGTCTGAATGGCTACACCTTC. This sequence encodes CSAARDRGLNGYTF.

The gene calls are TRBV18 and TRBJ1-1, with 8 bases aligning to TRBD1. Looked up from germline, CDR1 is KGHSH and CDR2 is LQKENI. This CDR3 has 14 residues. With 6 bases clipped from V and 1 base from J, the junction kept 4 bases outside the gene matches. CDR3 coding DNA: TGTGCCAGCTCTAGGACAGGGACGAACACTGAAGCTTTCTTT. Translation gives CASSRTGTNTEAFF.

The chain is built from TRBV7-6 and TRBJ2-3, with 8 bases aligning to TRBD2. This CDR3 spans 17 amino acids. Per germline, CDR1 SGHVS and CDR2 FNYEAQ. After removal of 5 bases from V and 2 bases from J, the junction contained 12 bases not matched to a gene. The CDR3 DNA is TGTGCCAGCAGCCCGAGGGTCACGGGAGGGCCCACAGATACGCAGTATTTT. Encoded protein: CASSPRVTGGPTDTQYF.

This clone was seen once. The chain has TRBV2 and TRBJ1-3; 7 bases align to TRBD1. The CDR3 totals 19 residues. The trim removed 6 bases at V and 0 bases at J, leaving 17 bases unmatched. The germline V gene has CDR1 SNHLY and CDR2 FYNNEI. CDR3 sequence: CASSKTNGQVVGSGNTIYF. The CDR3 DNA is TGTGCCAGCAGCAAAACAAACGGACAGGTGGTAGGCTCTGGAAACACCATATATTTT.

This clone has more than one count but fewer than ten. V is TRBV12-2 and J is TRBJ2-1; the table gives TRBD2 as D, unverified against the DNA. TRBV12-2 is a pseudogene locus. The CDR3 is made up of 17 amino acids. The chain's CDR3 is CASRLAGAGSSYNEQFF. CDR3 sequence (DNA): TGTGCAAGTCGCTTAGCTGGGGCGGGGAGCTCCTACAATGAGCAGTTCTTC.

The V gene is TRBV11-3, the J gene TRBJ1-5; a weak D match, TRBD1 (6 bases). With 0 bases removed from V and 1 base from J, the gap between germline ends came to 10 bases. The germline V gene has CDR1 SGHNT and CDR2 YENEEA. The CDR3 length is 16 residues. The CDR3 spells CASSLDRGGSNQPQHF. Written as DNA, the CDR3 is TGTGCCAGCAGCTTAGATAGGGGGGGAAGCAATCAGCCCCAGCATTTT.